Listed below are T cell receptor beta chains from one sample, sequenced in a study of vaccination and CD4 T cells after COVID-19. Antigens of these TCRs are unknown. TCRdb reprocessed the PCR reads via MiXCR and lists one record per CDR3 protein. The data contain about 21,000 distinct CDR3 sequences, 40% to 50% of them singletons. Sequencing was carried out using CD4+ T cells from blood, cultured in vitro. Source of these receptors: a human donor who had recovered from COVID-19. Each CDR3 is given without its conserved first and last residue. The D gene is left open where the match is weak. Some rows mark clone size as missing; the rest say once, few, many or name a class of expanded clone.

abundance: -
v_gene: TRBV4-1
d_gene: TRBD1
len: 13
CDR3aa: ASSQDGQGNQPQH

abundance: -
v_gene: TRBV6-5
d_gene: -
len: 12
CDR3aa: ASSSEGRTGELF

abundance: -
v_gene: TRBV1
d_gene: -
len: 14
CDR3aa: TSSGGDGQVRYEQY

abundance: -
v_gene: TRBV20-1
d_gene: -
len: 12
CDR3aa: SASDTRVYNEQF

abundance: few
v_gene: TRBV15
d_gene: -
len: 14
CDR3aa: ATSRVARSYNSPLH

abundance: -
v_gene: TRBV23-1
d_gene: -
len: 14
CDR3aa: ASSPGRRGPPGELF

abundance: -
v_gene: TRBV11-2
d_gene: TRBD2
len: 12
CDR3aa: ASSLNGGSETQY

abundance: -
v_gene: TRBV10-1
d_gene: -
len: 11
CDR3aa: ASSEEGRGELF

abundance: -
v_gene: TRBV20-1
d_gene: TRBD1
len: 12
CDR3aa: SAPRTGGLETQY

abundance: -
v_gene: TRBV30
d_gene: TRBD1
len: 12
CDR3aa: AWSVGTANTEAF